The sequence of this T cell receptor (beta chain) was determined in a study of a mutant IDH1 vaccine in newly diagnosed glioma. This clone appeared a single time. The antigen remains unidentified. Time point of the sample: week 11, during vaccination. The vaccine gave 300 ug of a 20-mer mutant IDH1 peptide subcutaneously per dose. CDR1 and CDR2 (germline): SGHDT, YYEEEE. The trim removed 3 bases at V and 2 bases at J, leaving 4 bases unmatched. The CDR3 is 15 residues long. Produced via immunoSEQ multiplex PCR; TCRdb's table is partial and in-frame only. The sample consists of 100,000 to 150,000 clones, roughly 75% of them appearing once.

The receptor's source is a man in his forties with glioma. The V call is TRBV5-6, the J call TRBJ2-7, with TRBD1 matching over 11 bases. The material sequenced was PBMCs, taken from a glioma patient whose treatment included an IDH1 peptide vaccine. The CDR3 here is CASSSRDRGTYEQYF. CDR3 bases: TGTGCCAGCAGCTCTCGGGACAGGGGGACCTACGAGCAGTACTTC.